The 10 T cell receptor beta chains reported below all come from one sample, sequenced in a study of T cell clusters in autoimmune cytopenias. Each sample's input was around 250 ng genomic DNA, some 40,000 genome equivalents. One tube held mixed TRB-A and TRB-B primer pools for touch-down PCR. TCRdb reprocessed the multiplex PCR reads, keeping one entry per CDR3 protein, no DNA. The sample includes about 2,700 distinct CDR3 sequences. Sequenced input: peripheral blood. These receptors were obtained from a human donor with an autoimmune cytopenia or autoimmune hepatitis (not recorded which).

This clonotype is classed as medium-sized (0.01 to 0.1%) by frequency. V is TRBV15 and J is TRBJ2-1. The CDR3 has 14 residues. The germline CDR1 and CDR2 sequences are LNHNV and YYDKDF (reference sequence). CDR3 amino acids: CATSIGSDYNEQFF.

The chain is built from TRBV6-5 and TRBJ1-3; the D call of TRBD1 rests on TCRdb alone, since no DNA is present to check it. The CDR3 runs to 14 residues. Germline-derived CDR1 and CDR2 are MNHEY and SVGAGI. CDR3 region: CASSTGTAGNTIYF.

The rearrangement links TRBV27 to TRBJ1-4. This CDR3 is 15 amino acids long. Germline CDR1 reads MNHEY; CDR2 reads SMNVEV (reference sequence). The chain's CDR3 is CASRDPAWGNEKLFF.

Judged by frequency, this clonotype is medium-sized (0.01 to 0.1%). The genes are TRBV12-3 or TRBV12-4 and TRBJ2-3. The CDR3 covers 16 residues. CDR3 in amino acids: CASSLETSLSTDTQYF.

This clonotype is labeled medium-sized based on frequency. The V gene is TRBV12-3 or TRBV12-4, the J gene TRBJ1-2; TCRdb's D call, TRBD1, is unchecked because there is no DNA. CDR3 length: 14 residues. CDR3 amino acids: CASSLIREGYGYTF.

This clonotype is labeled medium-sized (0.01 to 0.1%) based on frequency. This chain uses TRBV6-5 with TRBJ2-7; TCRdb's D call of TRBD1 is untestable without DNA. This CDR3 has 13 amino acids. CDR1 is MNHEY, CDR2 SVGAGI, per germline. This CDR3 reads CASQGGASYEQYF.

This rearrangement joins TRBV12-3 or TRBV12-4 to TRBJ2-1; TCRdb reports TRBD2, a call that lacks DNA to check it against. The length of the CDR3 is 15 residues. The CDR3 sequence: CASWKGGASYNEQFF.

According to its frequency, this clonotype is medium-sized (0.01 to 0.1%). This chain joins TRBV19 and TRBJ2-3. CDR1 and CDR2 from the germline V gene are LNHDA and SQIVND (reference sequence). The CDR3 is 14 residues long. The CDR3 spells CASSTRHSTDTQYF. Drawing the rest from reference TRBV19 and TRBJ2-3, the complete variable domain is DGGITQSPKYLFRKEGQNVTLSCEQNLNHDAMYWYRQDPGQGLRLIYYSQIVNDFQKGDIAEGYSVSREKKESFPLTVTSAQKNPTAFYLCASSTRHSTDTQYFGPGTRLTVL.

By frequency, this clonotype is medium-sized (0.01 to 0.1%). This chain links TRBV13 with TRBJ2-7; TCRdb returns TRBD1, unconfirmable since there is no DNA. The CDR3 contains 13 residues. CDR1 is PRHDT and CDR2 is FYEKMQ in the germline V gene (reference sequence). This CDR3 reads CASSDGQGGERYF.

The chain couples TRBV20-1 to TRBJ1-2. The CDR3 sequence is 14 residues long. Germline CDR1 DFQATT, CDR2 SNEGSKA (reference sequence). Here the CDR3 reads CSARGGLRDEGYTF.